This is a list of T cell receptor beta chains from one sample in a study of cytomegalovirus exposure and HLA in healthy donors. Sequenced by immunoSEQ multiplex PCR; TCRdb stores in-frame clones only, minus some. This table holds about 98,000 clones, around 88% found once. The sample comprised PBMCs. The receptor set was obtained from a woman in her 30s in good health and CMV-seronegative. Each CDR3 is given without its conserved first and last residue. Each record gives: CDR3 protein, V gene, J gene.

CDR3: ASSAGTEPYEQY; V: TRBV18; J: TRBJ2-7
CDR3: ASRQGFGQPQH; V: TRBV6-5; J: TRBJ1-5
CDR3: ASSVALLAGSDEQY; V: TRBV9; J: TRBJ2-7
CDR3: SVDGGPGAPDTQY; V: TRBV29-1; J: TRBJ2-3
CDR3: ASRQDPISYEQY; V: TRBV19; J: TRBJ2-7
CDR3: ASSPSGGLSEQY; V: TRBV7-9; J: TRBJ2-7
CDR3: ASSQEEAETKAF; V: TRBV4-1; J: TRBJ1-1
CDR3: ASSFRPQGPLNEQF; V: TRBV7-9; J: TRBJ2-1
CDR3: ASSLDGHLGNTIY; V: TRBV7-8; J: TRBJ1-3
CDR3: ASSTGVMVGTDTQY; V: TRBV19; J: TRBJ2-3
CDR3: SVRGKNTDTQY; V: TRBV29-1; J: TRBJ2-3
CDR3: ASRATDRPYGYT; V: TRBV2; J: TRBJ1-2
CDR3: ASSLGESGRASNEQF; V: TRBV5-6; J: TRBJ2-1
CDR3: ASTLLNRGETQY; V: TRBV5-1; J: TRBJ2-5
CDR3: ASSARQGAYEQY; V: TRBV2; J: TRBJ2-7
CDR3: ASSQETAGGASGAEQY; V: TRBV4-2; J: TRBJ2-7
CDR3: ASSLSTSANTGELF; V: TRBV7-3; J: TRBJ2-2
CDR3: ASSPSWGNTEAF; V: TRBV7-2; J: TRBJ1-1
CDR3: ASSQAGTDNSPLH; V: TRBV4-1; J: TRBJ1-6
CDR3: ASSTRGNTQY; V: TRBV7-2; J: TRBJ2-3
CDR3: ASSVVQNADTQY; V: TRBV9; J: TRBJ2-3
CDR3: ASSLTFRLAGLNTGELF; V: TRBV7-8; J: TRBJ2-2
CDR3: ASTPFRSSSYNEQF; V: TRBV11-2; J: TRBJ2-1
CDR3: ASGTENYGYT; V: TRBV19; J: TRBJ1-2
CDR3: ASRQETGLNSPLH; V: TRBV2; J: TRBJ1-6
CDR3: ASSATGNTEAF; V: TRBV19; J: TRBJ1-1
CDR3: ASSALAGGNEQF; V: TRBV7-3; J: TRBJ2-1
CDR3: APNWGGPSGTDTQY; V: TRBV7-2; J: TRBJ2-3
CDR3: ASSRVMGLASPGELF; V: TRBV7-2; J: TRBJ2-2
CDR3: ASGRVQGFSINEQF; V: TRBV12-5; J: TRBJ2-1
CDR3: ASSPRGLWDYGYT; V: TRBV28; J: TRBJ1-2
CDR3: ASSLLETDGYT; V: TRBV7-9; J: TRBJ1-2
CDR3: ASSLEVRTEAF; V: TRBV27; J: TRBJ1-1
CDR3: ASSNPQDATNEKLF; V: TRBV5-5; J: TRBJ1-4
CDR3: ASSLGLAGGPHQETQY; V: TRBV5-1; J: TRBJ2-5
CDR3: ASSPGGQGYNEQF; V: TRBV18; J: TRBJ2-1
CDR3: ASSPRGQGLYEQY; V: TRBV7-2; J: TRBJ2-7
CDR3: ASSQVDRTQY; V: TRBV14; J: TRBJ2-5
CDR3: ASSPKGGPGELF; V: TRBV7-3; J: TRBJ2-2
CDR3: ASSLVRGLTDTQY; V: TRBV5-1; J: TRBJ2-3
CDR3: ASSYRESLYT; V: TRBV6-5; J: TRBJ1-2
CDR3: ASISGPGDTGELF; V: TRBV10-1; J: TRBJ2-2
CDR3: ASSLGLSSYNEQF; V: TRBV18; J: TRBJ2-1
CDR3: ASWLGDSSYEQY; V: TRBV2; J: TRBJ2-7
CDR3: ASSEVGINQPQH; V: TRBV25-1; J: TRBJ1-5
CDR3: ASGGWRPMSPLH; V: TRBV27; J: TRBJ1-6
CDR3: ASSVGTAFYGYT; V: TRBV2; J: TRBJ1-2
CDR3: ASSFERGSEDPDTQY; V: TRBV7-2; J: TRBJ2-3
CDR3: ASSLLGQGTYNSPLH; V: TRBV7-8; J: TRBJ1-6
CDR3: ASTGMMNTEAF; V: TRBV2; J: TRBJ1-1
CDR3: ASSTKTGPGELF; V: TRBV7-9; J: TRBJ2-2
CDR3: ASSSPGQNSPLH; V: TRBV6-5; J: TRBJ1-6
CDR3: ASSPQGFNQPQH; V: TRBV18; J: TRBJ1-5
CDR3: ASSHNGDRDQPQH; V: TRBV9; J: TRBJ1-5
CDR3: ASSAGVNEKLF; V: TRBV6-4; J: TRBJ1-4
CDR3: ASSLSGDETQY; V: TRBV5-4; J: TRBJ2-5
CDR3: ASSYVRTGGREQY; V: TRBV28; J: TRBJ2-7
CDR3: ASSHGGYTDTQY; V: TRBV4-3; J: TRBJ2-3
CDR3: ASSERGLAGGPDTQY; V: TRBV6-4; J: TRBJ2-3